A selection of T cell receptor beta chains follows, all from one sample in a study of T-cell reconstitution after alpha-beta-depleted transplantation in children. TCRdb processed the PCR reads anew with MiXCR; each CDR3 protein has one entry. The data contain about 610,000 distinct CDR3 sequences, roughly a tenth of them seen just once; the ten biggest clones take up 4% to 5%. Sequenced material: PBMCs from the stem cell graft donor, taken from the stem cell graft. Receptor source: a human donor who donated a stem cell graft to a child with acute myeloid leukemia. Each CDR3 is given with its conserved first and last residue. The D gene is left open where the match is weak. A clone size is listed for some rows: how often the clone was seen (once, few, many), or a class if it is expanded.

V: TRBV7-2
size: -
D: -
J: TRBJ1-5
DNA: TGTGCCAGCAGCTTAGCGCCGGGGAGCAATCAGCCCCAGCATTTT
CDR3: CASSLAPGSNQPQHF

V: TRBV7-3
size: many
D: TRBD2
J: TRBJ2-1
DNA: TGTGCCAGCAGTTCTAGCGGGAGCTACAATGAGCAGTTCTTC
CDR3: CASSSSGSYNEQFF

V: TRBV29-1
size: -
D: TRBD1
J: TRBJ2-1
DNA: TGCAGCGGCCGGGACAGGGGAAGGAGTGAGCAGTTCTTC
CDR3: CSGRDRGRSEQFF

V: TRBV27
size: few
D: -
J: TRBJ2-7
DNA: TGTGCCAGCAGTCCTCTTGGGGGGAGCTCGGACGAGCAGTACTTC
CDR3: CASSPLGGSSDEQYF

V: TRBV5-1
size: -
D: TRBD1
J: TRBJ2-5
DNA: TGCGCCAGCAGCCCGCCGGGACAGGGGGTAAAGACCCAGTACTTC
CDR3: CASSPPGQGVKTQYF

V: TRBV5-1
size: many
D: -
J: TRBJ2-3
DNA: TGCGCCAGCAGCCTCGGGGGCACCACAGATACGCAGTATTTT
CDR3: CASSLGGTTDTQYF

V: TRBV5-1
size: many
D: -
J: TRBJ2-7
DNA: TGCGCCAGCAGCTTCTTAGACGAGCAGTACTTC
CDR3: CASSFLDEQYF

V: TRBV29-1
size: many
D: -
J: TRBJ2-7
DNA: TGCAGCGTGGTAAAGGGCCAACTCGAGCAGTACTTC
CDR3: CSVVKGQLEQYF

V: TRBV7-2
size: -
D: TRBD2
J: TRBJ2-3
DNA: TGTGCCAGCAGGGAGCGGGAGATCCTTTATACGCAGTATTTT
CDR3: CASREREILYTQYF

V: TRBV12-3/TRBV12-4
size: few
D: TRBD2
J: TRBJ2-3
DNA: TGTGCCAGCAGTTTTTTGGCGGGAGAGGGGAGCACAGATACGCAGTATTTT
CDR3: CASSFLAGEGSTDTQYF

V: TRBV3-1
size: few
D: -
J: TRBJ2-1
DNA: TGTGCCAGCAGCCGTGGGCCTACAAATGAGCAGTTCTTC
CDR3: CASSRGPTNEQFF

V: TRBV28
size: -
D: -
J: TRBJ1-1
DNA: TGTGCCAGCAGTTTTTACTCGAGCAACACTGAAGCTTTCTTT
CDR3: CASSFYSSNTEAFF

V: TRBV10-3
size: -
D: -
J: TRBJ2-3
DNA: TGTGCCATCAGCCAAAACCGAGGGGGAGGGGGCACAGATACGCAGTATTTT
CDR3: CAISQNRGGGGTDTQYF

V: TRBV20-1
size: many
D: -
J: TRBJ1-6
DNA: TGCAGTGCCCGAACGGGGGGACCTAATTCACCCCTCCACTTT
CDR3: CSARTGGPNSPLHF

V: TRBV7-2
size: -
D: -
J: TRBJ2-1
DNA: TGTGCCAGCAGCCCTCGACTAGGTATTTCCGATGAGCAGTTCTTC
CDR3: CASSPRLGISDEQFF

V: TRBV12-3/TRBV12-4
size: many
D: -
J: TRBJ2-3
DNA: TGTGCCAGCAGCTCGGCGGCCGGGCCAGGGGGGGATACGCAGTATTTT
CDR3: CASSSAAGPGGDTQYF

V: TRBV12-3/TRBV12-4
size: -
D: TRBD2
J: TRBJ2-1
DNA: TGTGCCAGCAATTCGGGGCTAGCGGGAGGATATGAGCAGTTCTTC
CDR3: CASNSGLAGGYEQFF

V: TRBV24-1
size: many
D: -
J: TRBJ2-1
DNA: TGTGCCACCAGTGATCCGGCAGCGGAGGGAGGTATCAGTGAGCAGTTCTTC
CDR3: CATSDPAAEGGISEQFF

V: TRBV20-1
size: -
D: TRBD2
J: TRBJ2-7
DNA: TGCAGTGCTAGATCCCAAAGTCCAAGACTAGCCCTCTCCTACGAGCAGTACTTC
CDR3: CSARSQSPRLALSYEQYF

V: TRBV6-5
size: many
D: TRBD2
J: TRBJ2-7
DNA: TGTGCCAGCAGTTACCCGATAGCGGGGGGCTACGAGCAGTACTTC
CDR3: CASSYPIAGGYEQYF

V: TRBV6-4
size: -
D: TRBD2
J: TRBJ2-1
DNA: TGTGCCAGCAGTGGGGGACTAGCGGGAGGCGAGCAGTTCTTC
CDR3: CASSGGLAGGEQFF

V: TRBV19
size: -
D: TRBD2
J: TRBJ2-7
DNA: TGTGCCAGTAGTCTGACTAGCGGGGATCTTAACGAGCAGTACTTC
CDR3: CASSLTSGDLNEQYF

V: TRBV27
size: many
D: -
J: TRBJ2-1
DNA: TGTGCCAGCAGTTCCCAGGTGGGTCTCAGCTCCTACAATGAGCAGTTCTTC
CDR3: CASSSQVGLSSYNEQFF

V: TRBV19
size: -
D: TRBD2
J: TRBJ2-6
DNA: TGTGCCAGTAGTCAGGCGGGAGAGGCTGGGGCCAACGTCCTGACTTTC
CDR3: CASSQAGEAGANVLTF

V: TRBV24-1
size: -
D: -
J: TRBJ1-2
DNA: TGTGCCACCAGTAACAGGGATTCCTATGGCTACACCTTC
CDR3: CATSNRDSYGYTF

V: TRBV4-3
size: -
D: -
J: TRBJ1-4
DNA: TGCGCCAGCAGCCAAGATCGGGGGGGCGCGGCTAATGAAAAACTGTTTTTT
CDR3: CASSQDRGGAANEKLFF

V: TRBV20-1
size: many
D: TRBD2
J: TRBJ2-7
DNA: TGCAGTGCTAGTGGTGTGGGACTAGCGGGAGGGCCTTCATGGGAGCAGTACTTC
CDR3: CSASGVGLAGGPSWEQYF

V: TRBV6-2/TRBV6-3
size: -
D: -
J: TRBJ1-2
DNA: TGTGCCAGCACTTCCACGTCGAACTATGGCTACACCTTC
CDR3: CASTSTSNYGYTF

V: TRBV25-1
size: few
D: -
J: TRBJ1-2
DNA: TGTGCCAGCAGTTCATCGGGGAACAACTATGGCTACACCTTC
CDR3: CASSSSGNNYGYTF

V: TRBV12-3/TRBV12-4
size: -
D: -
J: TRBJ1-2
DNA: TGTGCCAGCAGTTCGCTTTTAAATGGCTACACCTTC
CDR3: CASSSLLNGYTF

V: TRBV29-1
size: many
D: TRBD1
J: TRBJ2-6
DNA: TGCAGCGTTCGACAGGGGGTAAGCGGGGCCAACGTCCTGACTTTC
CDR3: CSVRQGVSGANVLTF

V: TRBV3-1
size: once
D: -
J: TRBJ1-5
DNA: TGTGCCAGCAGCCGGGGAGGGGGAAGGGCACAGCCCCAGCATTTT
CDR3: CASSRGGGRAQPQHF

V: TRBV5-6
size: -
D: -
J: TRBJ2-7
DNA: TGTGCCAGCAGCTTGAATCCGGCACGAACCTACGAGCAGTACTTC
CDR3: CASSLNPARTYEQYF

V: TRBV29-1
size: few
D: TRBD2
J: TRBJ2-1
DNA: TGCAGCGTGGAACCATTAGCGGGAGGTAACAATGAGCAGTTCTTC
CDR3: CSVEPLAGGNNEQFF

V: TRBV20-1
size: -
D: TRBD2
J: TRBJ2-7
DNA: TGCAGTGCTAGAATCCCGTCTAGCGGCTACGAGCAGTACTTC
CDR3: CSARIPSSGYEQYF

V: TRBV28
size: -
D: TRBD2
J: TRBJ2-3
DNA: TGTGCCAGCAGTTTAATTAGCGGGAGGGCCGGGGCAGATACGCAGTATTTT
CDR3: CASSLISGRAGADTQYF

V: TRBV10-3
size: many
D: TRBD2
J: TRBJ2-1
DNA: TGTGCCATCAGTTCCGGTGCCAGCGGGAGGAATGAGCAGTTCTTC
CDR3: CAISSGASGRNEQFF

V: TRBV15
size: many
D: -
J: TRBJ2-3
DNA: TGTGCCACCAGCAGAGATGAGGCTGGGCCCGGGGCGCAGTATTTT
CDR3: CATSRDEAGPGAQYF

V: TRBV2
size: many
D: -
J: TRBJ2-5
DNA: TGTGCCAGCAGATCTAAGGGGGAGACCCAGTACTTC
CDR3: CASRSKGETQYF

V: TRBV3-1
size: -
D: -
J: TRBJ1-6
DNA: TGTGCCAGCAGCCAAGATTGGGGCGAGTCACCCCTCCACTTT
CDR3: CASSQDWGESPLHF

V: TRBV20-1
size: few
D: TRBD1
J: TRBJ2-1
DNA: TGCAGTGCTAGTCGACAGGGCATCCACAATGAGCAGTTCTTC
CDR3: CSASRQGIHNEQFF

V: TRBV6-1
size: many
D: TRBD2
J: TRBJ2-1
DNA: TGTGCCAGCAGCGTGGGACTAGCGGGAGCAAGGGAGCAGTTCTTC
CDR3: CASSVGLAGAREQFF

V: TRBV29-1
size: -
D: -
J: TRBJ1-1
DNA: TGCAGCGTTGAGCGGACGAGCACTGAAGCTTTCTTT
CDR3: CSVERTSTEAFF

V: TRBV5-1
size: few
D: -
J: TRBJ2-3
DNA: TGCGCCAGCAGCTTGTCTTTTCTCACAGATACGCAGTATTTT
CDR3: CASSLSFLTDTQYF

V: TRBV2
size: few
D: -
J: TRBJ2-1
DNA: TGTGCCAGCAGTGAAAATGGACTTTACAATGAGCAGTTCTTC
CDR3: CASSENGLYNEQFF

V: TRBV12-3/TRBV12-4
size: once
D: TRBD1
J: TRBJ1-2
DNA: TGTGCCAGCAATTTCAGGGGGGGGTGGGGCTACACCTTC
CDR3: CASNFRGGWGYTF